This T cell receptor (beta chain) was retrieved from a study of blood T cell repertoires in COVID-19. Study summary: Italy, Spain and the United States were the sources of the convalescent and acute COVID-19 samples. PBMCs, B-cell-depleted T cells, or T cells provided the cDNA or gDNA that made up the material.

TCRdb's table, derived via immunoSEQ multiplex PCR, lists solely in-frame clones and lacks some. There are about 50,000 clones in the sample; roughly 86% occur only once, and roughly 15% lies in the top ten. This CDR3 contains 15 residues. V was trimmed by 5 bases and J by 0 bases, leaving 13 bases between them. The germline V gene has CDR1 SEHNR and CDR2 FQNEAQ (reference sequence). V is TRBV7-9 and J is TRBJ1-1; D perhaps matches TRBD1 (5 bases). The clonotype was recovered from a man between 60 and 75 years old with active or convalescent COVID-19. Material for sequencing was peripheral blood. The CDR3 nucleotides are TGTGCCAGCAGCCTGTCCGGGGGGTTGAACACTGAAGCTTTCTTT. Translating it yields CASSLSGGLNTEAFF.